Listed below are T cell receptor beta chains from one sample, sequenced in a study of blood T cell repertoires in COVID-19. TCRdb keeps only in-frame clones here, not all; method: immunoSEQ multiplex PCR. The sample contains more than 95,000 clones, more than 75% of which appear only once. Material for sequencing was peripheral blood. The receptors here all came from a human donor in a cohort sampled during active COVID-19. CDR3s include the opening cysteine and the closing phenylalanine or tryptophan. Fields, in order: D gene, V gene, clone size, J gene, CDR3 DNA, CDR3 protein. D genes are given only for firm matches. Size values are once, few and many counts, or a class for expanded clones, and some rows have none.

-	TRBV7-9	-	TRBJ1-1	TGTGCCAGCAGCTTAGCTAGACTCTCTGAAGCTTTCTTT	CASSLARLSEAFF
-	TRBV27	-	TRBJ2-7	TGTGCCAGCAGGCCCGAGGCGGGGAAGGCCTACGAGCAGTACTTC	CASRPEAGKAYEQYF
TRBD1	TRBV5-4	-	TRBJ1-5	TGTGCCAGCAGCTTTGAGGGACAGGGGAGCAATCAGCCCCAGCATTTT	CASSFEGQGSNQPQHF
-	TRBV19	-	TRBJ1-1	TGTGCCAGTAGTATAGGCGAAACTGAAGCTTTCTTT	CASSIGETEAFF
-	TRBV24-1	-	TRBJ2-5	TGTGCCACCAGTGGTTCTGACAGTATAGAGACCCAGTACTTC	CATSGSDSIETQYF
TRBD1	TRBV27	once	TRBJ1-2	TGTGCCAGCAGTTCCTCCCCGTCGCGCAGGGGGAGTAACTATGGCTACACCTTC	CASSSSPSRRGSNYGYTF
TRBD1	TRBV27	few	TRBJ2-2	TGTGCCAGCAGTTTAAGGGGGCTGCTCGGGGCTGGAACCGGGGAGCTGTTTTTT	CASSLRGLLGAGTGELFF
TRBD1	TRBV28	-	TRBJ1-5	TGTGCCAGCAGTTTGACAGGGGCGGGCAATCAGCCCCAGCATTTT	CASSLTGAGNQPQHF
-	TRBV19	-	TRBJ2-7	TGTGCCAGTAGTAACAGGGTTTACGAGCAGTACTTC	CASSNRVYEQYF
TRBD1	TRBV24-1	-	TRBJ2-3	TGTGCCACCAGTGATATTCTCGGGACAGGGGGGACAGATACGCAGTATTTT	CATSDILGTGGTDTQYF
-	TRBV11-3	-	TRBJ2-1	TGTGCCAGCAGCTCTGACTTTAATGAGCAGTTCTTC	CASSSDFNEQFF
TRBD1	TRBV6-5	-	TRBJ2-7	TGTGCCAGCTTCCCGGACAGGGGTATAGAGCAGTACTTC	CASFPDRGIEQYF
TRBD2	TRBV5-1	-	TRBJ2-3	TGCGCCAGCACCTCCAATGCGGGGGTTCGCACAGATACGCAGTATTTT	CASTSNAGVRTDTQYF
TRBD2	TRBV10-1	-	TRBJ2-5	TGCGCCAGCAGTGAGTCCGGACTAGGGGAGACCCAGTACTTC	CASSESGLGETQYF
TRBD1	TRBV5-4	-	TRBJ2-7	TGTGCCAGCAGCTTGGGGACAGGGATCTACGAGCAGTACTTC	CASSLGTGIYEQYF
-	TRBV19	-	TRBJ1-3	TGTGCCAGTAGTATAGCCCCCAGCTCTGGAAACACCATATATTTT	CASSIAPSSGNTIYF
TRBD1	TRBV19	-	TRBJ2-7	TGTGCCAGTAGTATGTGGTCAGGGGGCCTCTACGAGCAGTACTTC	CASSMWSGGLYEQYF
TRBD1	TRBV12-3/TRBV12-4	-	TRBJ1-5	TGTGCCAGCAGAAGGACAGGGTATCAGCCCCAGCATTTT	CASRRTGYQPQHF
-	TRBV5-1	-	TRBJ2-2	TGCGCCAGCAATGGACAGTTGAACACCGGGGAGCTGTTTTTT	CASNGQLNTGELFF
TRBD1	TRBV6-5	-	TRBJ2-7	TGTGCCAGCAGTTACTCGGACAGGGGCGTCTACGAGCAGTACTTC	CASSYSDRGVYEQYF
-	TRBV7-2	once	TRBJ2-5	TGTGCCAGCAGCTTTGTACGGGAAGAGACCCAGTACTTC	CASSFVREETQYF
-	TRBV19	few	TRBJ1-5	TGTGCCAGTAGTTTAACTACCGGAGGCAATCAGCCCCAGCATTTT	CASSLTTGGNQPQHF
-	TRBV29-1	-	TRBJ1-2	TGCAGCGTTGAACCTGGGGTCAGGGAAGTTTATGGCTACACCTTC	CSVEPGVREVYGYTF
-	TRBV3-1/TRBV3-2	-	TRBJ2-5	TGTGCCAGCAGCCAAGATCCCCCCGTCTTTGAGACCCAGTACTTC	CASSQDPPVFETQYF
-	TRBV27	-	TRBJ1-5	TGTGCCAGCAGTTTATCGTCTAGGAGGGGTGGGCACAGCAATCAGCCCCAGCATTTT	CASSLSSRRGGHSNQPQHF
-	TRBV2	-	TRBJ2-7	TGTGCCAGCAGTGATTTTACAGGGCGGGTTGAGGACGAGCAGTACTTC	CASSDFTGRVEDEQYF
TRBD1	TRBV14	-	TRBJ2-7	TGTGCCAGCAGCCAAGATCGACAGGGTTACTACGAGCAGTACTTC	CASSQDRQGYYEQYF
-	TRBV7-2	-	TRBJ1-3	TGTGCCACCAGGGAGAGACAGAACTCTGGAAACACCATATATTTT	CATRERQNSGNTIYF
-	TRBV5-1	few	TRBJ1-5	TGCGCCAGCAGCCCCCTGGCAGGGAATCAGCCCCAGCATTTT	CASSPLAGNQPQHF
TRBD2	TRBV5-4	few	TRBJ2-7	TGTGCCAGCAGCTCGAAACTAGCGGGAGGAGCCTACGAGCAGTACTTC	CASSSKLAGGAYEQYF
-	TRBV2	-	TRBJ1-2	TGTGCCAGCAGTGGAGACAGCTATGGCTACACCTTC	CASSGDSYGYTF
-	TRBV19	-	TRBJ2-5	TGTGCCAGTAGTATAGCCGGTTCAGAGACCCAGTACTTC	CASSIAGSETQYF
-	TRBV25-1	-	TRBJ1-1	TGTGCCAGCAGTAGGGGGAGTACTGAAGCTTTCTTT	CASSRGSTEAFF
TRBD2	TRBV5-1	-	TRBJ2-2	TGCGCCAGCAGCTTGCAAAGCGGGAGTCTCACCGGGGAGCTGTTTTTT	CASSLQSGSLTGELFF
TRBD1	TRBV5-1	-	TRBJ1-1	TGCGCCAGCAGACACGGGACAGGGGTCGATGAAGCTTTCTTT	CASRHGTGVDEAFF
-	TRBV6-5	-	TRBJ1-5	TGTGCCAGCCATTCCGACCGGGATTACAATCAGCCCCAGCATTTT	CASHSDRDYNQPQHF
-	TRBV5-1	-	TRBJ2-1	TGCGCCAGCAGCTCCCGACGGGACTCGGGAAATGAGCAGTTCTTC	CASSSRRDSGNEQFF
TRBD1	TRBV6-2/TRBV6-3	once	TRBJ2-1	TGTGCCAGCAGCCCAGCGCGGACAGGGTCCTACAATGAGCAGTTCTTC	CASSPARTGSYNEQFF
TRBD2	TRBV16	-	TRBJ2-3	TGTGCCAGCAGCCTACTAGCGGGACGGAGAGATACGCAGTATTTT	CASSLLAGRRDTQYF
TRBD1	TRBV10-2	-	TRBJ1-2	TGCGCCAGCAGTGAGCCGACAGGGGGCGTTGATGGCTACACCTTC	CASSEPTGGVDGYTF
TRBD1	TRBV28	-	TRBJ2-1	TGTGCCAGCAGTTCACGGACAGGGGTATACAATGAGCAGTTCTTC	CASSSRTGVYNEQFF
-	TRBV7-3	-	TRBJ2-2	TGTGCCAGCAGCTTACTGGAGACCGGGGAGCTGTTTTTT	CASSLLETGELFF
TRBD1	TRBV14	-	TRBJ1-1	TGTGCCAGCAGCCTTCTTACAGGGGCCGGGACTGAAGCTTTCTTT	CASSLLTGAGTEAFF
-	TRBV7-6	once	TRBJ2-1	TGTGCCAGCAGCCGTAGCCCTTCAATCCTGCACGCCAATGAGCAGTTCTTC	CASSRSPSILHANEQFF
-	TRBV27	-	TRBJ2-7	TGTGCCAGCAGTTCCAAACTAGAGGGAAACTCCTACGAGCAGTACTTC	CASSSKLEGNSYEQYF
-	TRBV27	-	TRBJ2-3	TGTGCCAGCAGAAGGGACTCCTCTAGCACAGATACGCAGTATTTT	CASRRDSSSTDTQYF
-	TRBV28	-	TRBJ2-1	TGTGCCAGCAGTACCTTGGGTGCTAGCTCCTACAATGAGCAGTTCTTC	CASSTLGASSYNEQFF
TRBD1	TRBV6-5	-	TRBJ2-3	TGTGCCAGCACAGACAGGGCCTTAGCAGATACGCAGTATTTT	CASTDRALADTQYF
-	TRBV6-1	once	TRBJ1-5	TGTGCCAGCAGTGAAGCGCACGAGACCACCGCGGCCCAGCATTTT	CASSEAHETTAAQHF